This T cell receptor (beta chain) was captured by sequencing in a study of shared clonotypes between healthy human individuals. Study outcomes and limitations: Blood was the sole source, and tissue repertoires probably differ.

Clones were sequenced by immunoSEQ multiplex PCR, and TCRdb holds only the in-frame ones, with some missing. There are hundreds of thousands of clones in the sample; about 90% occur only once, and approximately 24% lies in the top ten. The CDR3 loop spans 16 amino acids. Trimming took 2 bases from V and 0 from J, leaving 10 bases between them. Germline V gives CDR1 SNHLY, CDR2 FYNNEI. It was CD45RO-negative cells, positively selected for CCR7, that made up naive CD8 cells, with terminally differentiated effector memory CD45RA+ cells excluded. On this clone itself: Its antigen is unknown.

Specimen: naive CD8+ T cells sorted from blood. The TCR originated in a young man in good health. The rearrangement joins TRBV2 to TRBJ1-4; no clear D gene. The CDR3, as DNA: TGTGCCAGCAGTGAAAGTGTCCTCACAACTAATGAAAAACTGTTTTTT. Translated: CASSESVLTTNEKLFF.